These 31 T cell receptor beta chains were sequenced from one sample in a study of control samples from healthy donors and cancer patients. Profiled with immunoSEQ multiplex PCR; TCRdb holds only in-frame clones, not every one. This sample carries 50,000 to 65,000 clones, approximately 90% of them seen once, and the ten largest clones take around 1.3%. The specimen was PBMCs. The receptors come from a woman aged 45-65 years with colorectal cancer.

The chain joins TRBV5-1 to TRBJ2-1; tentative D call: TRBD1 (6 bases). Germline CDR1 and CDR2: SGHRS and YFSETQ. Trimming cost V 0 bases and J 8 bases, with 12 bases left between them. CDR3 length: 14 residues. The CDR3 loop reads CASSLDRVEDEQFF. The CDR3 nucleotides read TGCGCCAGCAGCTTGGACAGGGTGGAGGATGAGCAGTTCTTC.

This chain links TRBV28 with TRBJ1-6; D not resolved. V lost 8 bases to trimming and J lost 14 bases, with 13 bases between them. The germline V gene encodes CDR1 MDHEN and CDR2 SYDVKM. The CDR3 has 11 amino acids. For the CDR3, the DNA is TGTGCCAGCTTAGACAAATTCACCCTCCACTTT. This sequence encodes CASLDKFTLHF.

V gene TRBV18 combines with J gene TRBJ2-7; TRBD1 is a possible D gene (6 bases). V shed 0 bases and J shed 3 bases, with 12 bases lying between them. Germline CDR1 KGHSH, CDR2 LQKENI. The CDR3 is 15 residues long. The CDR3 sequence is CASSPPVQGRYEQYF. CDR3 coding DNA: TGTGCCAGCTCACCACCGGTGCAGGGGCGCTACGAGCAGTACTTC.

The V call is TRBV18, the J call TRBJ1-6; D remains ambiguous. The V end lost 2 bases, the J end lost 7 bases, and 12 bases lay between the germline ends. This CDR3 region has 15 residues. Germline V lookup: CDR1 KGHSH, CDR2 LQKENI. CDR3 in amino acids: CASSPYSQQNSPLHF. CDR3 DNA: TGTGCCAGCTCACCATACTCTCAGCAAAATTCACCCCTCCACTTT.

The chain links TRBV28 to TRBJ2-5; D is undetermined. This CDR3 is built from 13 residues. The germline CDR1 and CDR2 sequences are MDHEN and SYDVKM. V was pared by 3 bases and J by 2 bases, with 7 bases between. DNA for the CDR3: TGTGCCAGCAGTTTTGGCAGTCAAGAGACCCAGTACTTC. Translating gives CASSFGSQETQYF.

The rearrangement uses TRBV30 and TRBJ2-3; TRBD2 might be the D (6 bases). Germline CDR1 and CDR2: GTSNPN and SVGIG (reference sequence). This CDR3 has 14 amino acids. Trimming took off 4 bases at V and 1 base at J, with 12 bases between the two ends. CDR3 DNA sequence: TGTGCCTGGACCGGACGGGAGCGCACAGATACGCAGTATTTT. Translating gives CAWTGRERTDTQYF.

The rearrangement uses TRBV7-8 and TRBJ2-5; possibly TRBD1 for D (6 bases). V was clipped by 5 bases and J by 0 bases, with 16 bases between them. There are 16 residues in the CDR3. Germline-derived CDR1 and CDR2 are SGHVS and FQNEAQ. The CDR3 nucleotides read TGTGCCAGCAGCCCTTACGGGACAAAGTACCAAGAGACCCAGTACTTC. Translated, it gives CASSPYGTKYQETQYF. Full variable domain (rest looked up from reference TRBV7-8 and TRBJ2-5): GAGVSQSPRYKVAKRGQDVALRCDPISGHVSLFWYQQALGQGPEFLTYFQNEAQLDKSGLPSDRFFAERPEGSVSTLKIQRTQQEDSAVYLCASSPYGTKYQETQYFGPGTRLLVL.

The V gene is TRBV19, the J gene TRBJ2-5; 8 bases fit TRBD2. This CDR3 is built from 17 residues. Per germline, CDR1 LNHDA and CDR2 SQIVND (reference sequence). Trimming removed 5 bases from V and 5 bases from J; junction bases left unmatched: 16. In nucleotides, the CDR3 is TGTGCCAGTAGTCCTCCCCTCCGGGGGGGAGAGGGGGAGACCCAGTACTTC. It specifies CASSPPLRGGEGETQYF.

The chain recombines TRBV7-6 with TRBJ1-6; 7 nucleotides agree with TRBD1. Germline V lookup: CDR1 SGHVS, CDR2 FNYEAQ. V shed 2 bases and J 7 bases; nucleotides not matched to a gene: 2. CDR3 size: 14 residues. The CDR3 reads CASSLSGGNSPLHF. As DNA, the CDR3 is TGTGCCAGCAGCTTATCAGGGGGAAATTCACCCCTCCACTTT.

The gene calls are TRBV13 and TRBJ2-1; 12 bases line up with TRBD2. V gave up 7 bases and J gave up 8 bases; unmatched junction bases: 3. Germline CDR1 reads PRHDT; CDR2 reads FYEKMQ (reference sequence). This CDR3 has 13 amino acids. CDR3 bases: TGTGCCAGCACCCGGACTAGCGGGGATGAGCAGTTCTTC. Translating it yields CASTRTSGDEQFF.

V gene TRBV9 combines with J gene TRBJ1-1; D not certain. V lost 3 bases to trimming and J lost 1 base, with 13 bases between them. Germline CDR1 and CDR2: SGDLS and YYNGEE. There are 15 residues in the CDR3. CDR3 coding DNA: TGTGCCAGCAGCGCTCCCCTCGAGTGGAACACTGAAGCTTTCTTT. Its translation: CASSAPLEWNTEAFF.

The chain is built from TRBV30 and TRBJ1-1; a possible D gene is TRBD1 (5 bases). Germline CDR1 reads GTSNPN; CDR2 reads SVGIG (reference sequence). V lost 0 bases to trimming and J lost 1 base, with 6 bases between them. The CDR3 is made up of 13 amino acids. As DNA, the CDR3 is TGTGCCTGGAGTGTAGGGGCGAACACTGAAGCTTTCTTT. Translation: CAWSVGANTEAFF. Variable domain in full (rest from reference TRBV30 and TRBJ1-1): SQTIHQWPATLVQPVGSPLSLECTVEGTSNPNLYWYRQAAGRGLQLLFYSVGIGQISSEVPQNLSASRPQDRQFILSSKKLLLSDSGFYLCAWSVGANTEAFFGQGTRLTVV.

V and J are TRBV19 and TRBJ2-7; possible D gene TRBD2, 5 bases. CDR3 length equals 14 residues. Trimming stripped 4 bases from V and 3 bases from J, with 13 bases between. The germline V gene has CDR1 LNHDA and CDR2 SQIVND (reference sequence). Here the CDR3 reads CASSTLANRYEQYF. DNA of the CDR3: TGTGCCAGTAGTACTTTAGCGAACCGCTACGAGCAGTACTTC.

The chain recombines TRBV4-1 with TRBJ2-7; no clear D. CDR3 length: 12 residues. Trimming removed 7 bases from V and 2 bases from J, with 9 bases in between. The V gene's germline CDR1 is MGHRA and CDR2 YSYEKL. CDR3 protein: CASKTEPYEQYF. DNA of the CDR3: TGCGCCAGCAAGACGGAACCCTACGAGCAGTACTTC.

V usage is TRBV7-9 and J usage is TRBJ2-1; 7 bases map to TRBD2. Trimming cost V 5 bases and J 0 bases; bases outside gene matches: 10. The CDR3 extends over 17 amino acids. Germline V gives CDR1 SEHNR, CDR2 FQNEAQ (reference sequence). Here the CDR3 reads CASSPPTSERSYNEQFF. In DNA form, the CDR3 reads TGTGCCAGCAGCCCCCCCACTAGCGAACGCTCCTACAATGAGCAGTTCTTC.

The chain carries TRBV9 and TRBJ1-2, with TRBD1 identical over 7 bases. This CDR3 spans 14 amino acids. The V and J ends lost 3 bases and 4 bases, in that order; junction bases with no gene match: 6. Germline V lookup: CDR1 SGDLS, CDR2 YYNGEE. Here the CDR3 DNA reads TGTGCCAGCAGCGCGGGACAGTTGGTCTATGGCTACACCTTC. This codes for CASSAGQLVYGYTF.

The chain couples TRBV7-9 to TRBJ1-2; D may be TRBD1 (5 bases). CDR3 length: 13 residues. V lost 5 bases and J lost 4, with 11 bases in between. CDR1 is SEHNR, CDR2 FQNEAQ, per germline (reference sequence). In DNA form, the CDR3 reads TGTGCCAGCAGCCCGGCAGACAGCTATGGCTACACCTTC. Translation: CASSPADSYGYTF.

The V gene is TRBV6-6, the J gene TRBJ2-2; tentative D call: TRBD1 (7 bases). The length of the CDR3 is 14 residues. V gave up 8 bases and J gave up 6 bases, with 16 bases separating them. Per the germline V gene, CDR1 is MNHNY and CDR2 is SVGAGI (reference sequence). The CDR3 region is CASSRQGGPGELFF. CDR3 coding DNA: TGTGCCAGCTCTCGGCAGGGGGGCCCCGGGGAGCTGTTTTTT.

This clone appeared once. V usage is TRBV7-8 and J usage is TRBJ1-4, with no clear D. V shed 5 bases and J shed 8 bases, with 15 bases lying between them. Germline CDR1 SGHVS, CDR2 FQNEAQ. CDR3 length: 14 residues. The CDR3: CASSPRFFAEKLFF. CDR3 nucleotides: TGTGCCAGCAGCCCACGTTTCTTTGCCGAAAAACTGTTTTTT.

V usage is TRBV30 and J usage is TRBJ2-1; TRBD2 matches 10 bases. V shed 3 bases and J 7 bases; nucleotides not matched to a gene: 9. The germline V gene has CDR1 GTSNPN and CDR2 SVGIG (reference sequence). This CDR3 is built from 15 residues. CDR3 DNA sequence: TGTGCCTGGAGCGCGAGCGGGGGGGCTGAAAATGAGCAGTTCTTC. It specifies CAWSASGGAENEQFF.

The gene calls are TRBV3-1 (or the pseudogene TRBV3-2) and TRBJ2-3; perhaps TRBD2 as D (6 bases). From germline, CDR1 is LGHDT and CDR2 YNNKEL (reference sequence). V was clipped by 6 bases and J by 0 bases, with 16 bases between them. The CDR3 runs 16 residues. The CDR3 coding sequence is TGTGCCAGCAGTCCCCGTAAGGGGACTAGCACAGATACGCAGTATTTT. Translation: CASSPRKGTSTDTQYF.

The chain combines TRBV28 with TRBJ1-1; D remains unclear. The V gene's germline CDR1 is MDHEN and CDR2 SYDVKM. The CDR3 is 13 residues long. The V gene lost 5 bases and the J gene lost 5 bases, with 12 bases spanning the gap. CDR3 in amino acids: CASSLSDITEAFF. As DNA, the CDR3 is TGTGCCAGCAGTCTCTCCGATATTACTGAAGCTTTCTTT.

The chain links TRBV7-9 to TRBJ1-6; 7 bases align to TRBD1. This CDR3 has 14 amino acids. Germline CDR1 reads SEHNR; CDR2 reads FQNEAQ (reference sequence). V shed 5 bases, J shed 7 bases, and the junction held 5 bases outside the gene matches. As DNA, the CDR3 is TGTGCCAGCAGCCCAGACAGGGCAAATTCACCCCTCCACTTT. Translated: CASSPDRANSPLHF.

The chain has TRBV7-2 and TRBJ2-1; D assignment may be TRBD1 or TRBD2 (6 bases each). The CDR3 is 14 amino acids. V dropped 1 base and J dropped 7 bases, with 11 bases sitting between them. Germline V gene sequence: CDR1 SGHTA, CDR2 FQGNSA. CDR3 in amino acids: CASSLDGGPNEQFF. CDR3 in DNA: TGTGCCAGCAGCTTAGATGGGGGGCCGAATGAGCAGTTCTTC.

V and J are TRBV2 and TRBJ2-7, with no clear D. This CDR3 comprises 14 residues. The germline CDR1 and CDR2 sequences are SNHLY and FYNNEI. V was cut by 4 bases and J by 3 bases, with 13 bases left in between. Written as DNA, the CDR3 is TGTGCCAGCAGTGTGGGGAACCGAGGCTACGAGCAGTACTTC. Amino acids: CASSVGNRGYEQYF.

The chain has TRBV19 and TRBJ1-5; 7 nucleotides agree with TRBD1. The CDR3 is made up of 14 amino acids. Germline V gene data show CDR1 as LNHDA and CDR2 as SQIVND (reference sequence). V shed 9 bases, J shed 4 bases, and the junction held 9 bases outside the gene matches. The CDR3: CASDTRDSNQPQHF. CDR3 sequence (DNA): TGTGCCAGCGACACCCGGGACAGTAATCAGCCCCAGCATTTT.

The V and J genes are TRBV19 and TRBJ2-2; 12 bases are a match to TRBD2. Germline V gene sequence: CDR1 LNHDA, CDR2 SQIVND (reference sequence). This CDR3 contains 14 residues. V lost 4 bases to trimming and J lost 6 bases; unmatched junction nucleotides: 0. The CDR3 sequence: CASSTSGRAGELFF. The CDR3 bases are TGTGCCAGTAGTACTAGCGGGAGGGCCGGGGAGCTGTTTTTT.

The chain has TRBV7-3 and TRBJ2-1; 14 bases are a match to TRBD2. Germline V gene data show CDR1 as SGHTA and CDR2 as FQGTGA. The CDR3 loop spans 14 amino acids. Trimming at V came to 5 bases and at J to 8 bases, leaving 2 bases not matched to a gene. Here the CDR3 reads CASSRLAGGYEQFF. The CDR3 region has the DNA TGTGCCAGCAGCCGACTAGCGGGGGGGTATGAGCAGTTCTTC.

CDR3 residues: CASSRTSGGAGRNEQFF. CDR3 nucleotides: TGTGCCAGCAGCCGGACTAGCGGGGGGGCCGGGAGGAATGAGCAGTTCTTC. The chain joins TRBV3-1 (or the pseudogene TRBV3-2) to TRBJ2-1, with TRBD2 matching 15 bases. This CDR3 is built from 17 residues. Germline CDR1 is LGHDT and CDR2 is YNNKEL (reference sequence). V was clipped by 4 bases and J by 7 bases; unmatched bases: 8.

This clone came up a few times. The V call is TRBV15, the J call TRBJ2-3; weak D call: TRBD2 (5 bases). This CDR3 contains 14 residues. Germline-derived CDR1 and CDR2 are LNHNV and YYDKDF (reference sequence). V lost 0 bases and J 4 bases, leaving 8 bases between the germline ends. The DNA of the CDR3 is TGTGCCACCAGCAGAGATGGTAGCGCAGATACGCAGTATTTT. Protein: CATSRDGSADTQYF.

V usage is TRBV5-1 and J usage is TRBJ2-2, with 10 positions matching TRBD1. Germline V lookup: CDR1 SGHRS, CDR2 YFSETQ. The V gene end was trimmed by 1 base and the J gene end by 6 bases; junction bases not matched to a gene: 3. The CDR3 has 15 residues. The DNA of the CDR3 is TGCGCCAGCAGCTTGATTGGGACAGGGGCCGGGGAGCTGTTTTTT. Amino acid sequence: CASSLIGTGAGELFF.